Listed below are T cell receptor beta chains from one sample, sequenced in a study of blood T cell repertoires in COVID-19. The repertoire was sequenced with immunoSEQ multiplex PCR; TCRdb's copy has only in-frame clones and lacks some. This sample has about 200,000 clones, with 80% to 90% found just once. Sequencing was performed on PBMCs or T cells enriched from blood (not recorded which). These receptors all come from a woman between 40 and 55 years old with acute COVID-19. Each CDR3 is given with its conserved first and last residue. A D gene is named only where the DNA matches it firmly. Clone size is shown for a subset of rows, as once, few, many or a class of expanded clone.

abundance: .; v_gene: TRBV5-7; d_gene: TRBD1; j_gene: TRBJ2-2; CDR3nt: TGTGCCAGCAGCCAATCAGGGGGCCCGAACACCGGGGAGCTGTTTTTT; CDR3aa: CASSQSGGPNTGELFF
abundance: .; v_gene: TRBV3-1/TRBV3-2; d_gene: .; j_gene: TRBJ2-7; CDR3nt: TGTGCCAGCAGCCACCCGCGTGGGGGGAGCTACGAGCAGTACTTC; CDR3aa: CASSHPRGGSYEQYF
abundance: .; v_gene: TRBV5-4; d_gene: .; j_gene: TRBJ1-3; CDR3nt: TGTGCCAGCAGCGGCGACTGGACTGGAAACACCATATATTTT; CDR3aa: CASSGDWTGNTIYF
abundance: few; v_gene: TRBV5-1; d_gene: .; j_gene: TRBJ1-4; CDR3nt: TGCGCCAGCAGCTTGACGGTCGCAGGTAGTAATGAAAAACTGTTTTTT; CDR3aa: CASSLTVAGSNEKLFF
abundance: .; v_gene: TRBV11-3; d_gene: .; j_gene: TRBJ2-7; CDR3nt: TGTGCCAGCAGCTTAGAGGGGGGACGGTCAGAAAGCGAGCAGTACTTC; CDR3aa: CASSLEGGRSESEQYF
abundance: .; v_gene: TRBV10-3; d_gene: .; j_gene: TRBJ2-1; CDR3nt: TGTGCCATCAGTGAGCCCTGGGCGGGGAATGAGCAGTTCTTC; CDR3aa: CAISEPWAGNEQFF
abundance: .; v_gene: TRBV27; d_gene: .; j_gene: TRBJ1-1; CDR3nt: TGTGCCAGCATCCCAGGGGTGGGTTTGACTGAAGCTTTCTTT; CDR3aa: CASIPGVGLTEAFF
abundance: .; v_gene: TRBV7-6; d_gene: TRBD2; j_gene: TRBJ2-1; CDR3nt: TGTGCCAGCAGCTTAGGGACTAGCGGCTACAATGAGCAGTTCTTC; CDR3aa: CASSLGTSGYNEQFF
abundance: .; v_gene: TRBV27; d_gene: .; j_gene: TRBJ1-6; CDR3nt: TGTGCCAGCAGTTTACAGGGAAATAATTCACCCCTCCACTTT; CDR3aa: CASSLQGNNSPLHF
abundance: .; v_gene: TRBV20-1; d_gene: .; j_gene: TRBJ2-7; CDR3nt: TGCAGCGCCCGTAGCGACGAGCAGTACTTC; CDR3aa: CSARSDEQYF
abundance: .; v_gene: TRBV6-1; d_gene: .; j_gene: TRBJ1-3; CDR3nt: TGTGCCAGCAGTGAAGCCAGGGCGGGAGGAAACACCATATATTTT; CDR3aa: CASSEARAGGNTIYF
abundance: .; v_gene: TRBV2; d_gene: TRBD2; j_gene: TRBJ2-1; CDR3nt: TGTGCCAGCAGTAAGTACCGTAGTATTGGACTAGCGGACGTTAGCTCCTACAATGAGCAGTTCTTC; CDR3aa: CASSKYRSIGLADVSSYNEQFF
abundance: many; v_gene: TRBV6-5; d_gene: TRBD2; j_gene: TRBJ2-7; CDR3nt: TGTGCCAGCAGTTACATGGGTACTAGCGGGATCGGGGAGCAGTACTTC; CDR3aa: CASSYMGTSGIGEQYF
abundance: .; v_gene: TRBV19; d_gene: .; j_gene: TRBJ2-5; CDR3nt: TGTGCCAGTAGTATAGGTACGGGAAACCAAGAGACCCAGTACTTC; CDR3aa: CASSIGTGNQETQYF
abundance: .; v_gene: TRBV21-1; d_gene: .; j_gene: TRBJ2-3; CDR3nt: TGTGCCAGCAGCAAACAGGTCACAGATACGCAGTATTTT; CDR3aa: CASSKQVTDTQYF
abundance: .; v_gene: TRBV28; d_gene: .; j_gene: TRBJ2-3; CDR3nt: TGTGCCAGCAGTTGGTTAGCAGACGGCACAGATACGCAGTATTTT; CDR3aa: CASSWLADGTDTQYF